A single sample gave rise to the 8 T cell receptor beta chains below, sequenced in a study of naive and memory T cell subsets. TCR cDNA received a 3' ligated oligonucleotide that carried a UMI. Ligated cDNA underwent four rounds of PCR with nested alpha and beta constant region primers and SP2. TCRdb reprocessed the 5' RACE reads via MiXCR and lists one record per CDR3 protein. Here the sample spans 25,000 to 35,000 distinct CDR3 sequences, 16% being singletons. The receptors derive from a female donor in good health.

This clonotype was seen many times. The CDR3 nucleotides are TGTGCCAGCAGCACGGGACAGGGGTCTGGCTACACCTTC. This encodes CASSTGQGSGYTF. The chain links TRBV6-5 to TRBJ1-2; 10 bases align to TRBD1. V lost 6 bases, J lost 7 bases, and 5 bases stayed unmatched. The CDR3 length is 13 residues. Germline V gene sequence: CDR1 MNHEY, CDR2 SVGAGI.

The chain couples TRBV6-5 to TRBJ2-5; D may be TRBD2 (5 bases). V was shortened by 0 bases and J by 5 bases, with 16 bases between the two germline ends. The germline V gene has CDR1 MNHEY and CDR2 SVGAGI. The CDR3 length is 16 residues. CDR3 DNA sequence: TGTGCCAGCAGTTACTCGGAGAGGGTCTGGGCGGAGACCCAGTACTTC. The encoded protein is CASSYSERVWAETQYF.

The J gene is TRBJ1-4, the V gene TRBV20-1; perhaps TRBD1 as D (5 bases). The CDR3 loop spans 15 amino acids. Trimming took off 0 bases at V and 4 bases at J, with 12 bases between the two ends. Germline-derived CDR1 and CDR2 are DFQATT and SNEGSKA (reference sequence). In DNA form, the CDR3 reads TGCAGTGCTAGAGATCAAGGGGCCGATAATGAAAAACTGTTTTTT. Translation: CSARDQGADNEKLFF.

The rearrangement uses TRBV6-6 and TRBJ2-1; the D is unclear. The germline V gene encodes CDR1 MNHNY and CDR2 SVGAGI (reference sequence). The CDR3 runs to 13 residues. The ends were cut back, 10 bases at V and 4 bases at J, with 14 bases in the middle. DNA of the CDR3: TGTGCCACCCGAGGTTTCCATTACAATGAGCAGTTCTTC. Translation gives CATRGFHYNEQFF.

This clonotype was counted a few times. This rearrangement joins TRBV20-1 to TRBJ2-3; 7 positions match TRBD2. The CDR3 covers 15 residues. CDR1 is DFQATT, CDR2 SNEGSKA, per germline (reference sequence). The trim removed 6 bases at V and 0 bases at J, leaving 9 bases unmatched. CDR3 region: CSAIWVAGSTDTQYF. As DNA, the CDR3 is TGCAGTGCCATCTGGGTAGCGGGTAGCACAGATACGCAGTATTTT.

The CDR3 region has the DNA TGCAGCGTTGAAGGCCAGAGTACTGAAGCTTTCTTT. This gives the protein CSVEGQSTEAFF. The chain recombines TRBV29-1 with TRBJ1-1; D is undetermined. The CDR3 loop spans 12 amino acids. CDR1 and CDR2 from the germline V gene are SQVTM and ANQGSEA. With 1 base removed from V and 5 bases from J, the gap between germline ends came to 8 bases.

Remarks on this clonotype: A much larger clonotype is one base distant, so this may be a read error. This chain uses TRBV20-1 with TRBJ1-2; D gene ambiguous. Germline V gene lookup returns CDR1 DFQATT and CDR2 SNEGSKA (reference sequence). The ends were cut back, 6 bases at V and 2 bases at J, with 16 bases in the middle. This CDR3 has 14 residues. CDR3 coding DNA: TGCAGTGCAGCCCCCCAGAGCGGAAACTATGGCTACACCTTC. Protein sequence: CSAAPQSGNYGYTF.

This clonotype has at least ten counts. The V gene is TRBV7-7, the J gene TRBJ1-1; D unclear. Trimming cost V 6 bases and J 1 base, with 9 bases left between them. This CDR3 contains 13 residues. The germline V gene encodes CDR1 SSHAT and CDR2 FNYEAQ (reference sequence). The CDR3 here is CASSLSQNTEAFF. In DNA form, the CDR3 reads TGTGCCAGCAGTCTATCGCAGAACACTGAAGCTTTCTTT.